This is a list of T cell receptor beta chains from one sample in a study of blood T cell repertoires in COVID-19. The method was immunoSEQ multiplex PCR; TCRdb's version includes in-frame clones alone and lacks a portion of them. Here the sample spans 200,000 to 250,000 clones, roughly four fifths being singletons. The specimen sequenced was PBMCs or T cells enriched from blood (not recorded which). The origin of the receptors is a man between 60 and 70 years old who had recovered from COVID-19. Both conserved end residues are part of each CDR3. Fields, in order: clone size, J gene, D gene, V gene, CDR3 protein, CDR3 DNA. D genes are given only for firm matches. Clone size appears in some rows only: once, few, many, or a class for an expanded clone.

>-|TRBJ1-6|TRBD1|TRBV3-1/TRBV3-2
CASSTGTGNSPLHF
TGTGCCAGCAGCACCGGGACAGGAAATTCACCCCTCCACTTT
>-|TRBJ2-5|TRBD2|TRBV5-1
CASSLQGTSGVGGETQYF
TGCGCCAGCAGCTTGCAAGGGACTAGCGGGGTCGGCGGAGAGACCCAGTACTTC
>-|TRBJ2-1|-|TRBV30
CAWSVRDTGKQFF
TGTGCCTGGAGTGTCCGGGACACAGGGAAGCAGTTCTTC
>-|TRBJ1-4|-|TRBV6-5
CASTAEGREKLFF
TGTGCCAGCACAGCGGAGGGTAGGGAAAAACTGTTTTTT
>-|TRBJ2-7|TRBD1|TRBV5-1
CASSLRQGLYEQYF
TGCGCCAGCAGCTTGCGACAGGGGTTGTACGAGCAGTACTTC
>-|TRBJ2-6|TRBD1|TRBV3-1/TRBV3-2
CASSRTGPGANVLTF
TGTGCCAGCAGCAGGACAGGGCCCGGGGCCAACGTCCTGACTTTC
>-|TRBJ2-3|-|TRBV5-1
CASSLRELALVADTQYF
TGCGCCAGCAGCTTAAGGGAACTAGCACTAGTTGCAGATACGCAGTATTTT
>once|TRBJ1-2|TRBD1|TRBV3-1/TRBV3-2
CASSHPTGGLGYTF
TGTGCCAGCAGCCATCCGACAGGGGGCCTTGGCTACACCTTC
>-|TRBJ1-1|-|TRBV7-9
CASRQLNTEAFF
TGTGCCAGCAGGCAGTTGAACACTGAAGCTTTCTTT
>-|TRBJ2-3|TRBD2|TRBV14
CASSQGGTISTDTQYF
TGTGCCAGCAGCCAAGGGGGGACTATTTCCACAGATACGCAGTATTTT
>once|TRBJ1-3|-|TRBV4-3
CASSQALGGASGNTIYF
TGCGCCAGCAGCCAAGCCTTAGGCGGAGCTTCTGGAAACACCATATATTTT
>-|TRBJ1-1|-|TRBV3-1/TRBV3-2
CASSQGTGTSNTEAFF
TGTGCCAGCAGCCAAGGGACCGGGACATCGAACACTGAAGCTTTCTTT
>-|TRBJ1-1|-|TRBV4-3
CASSQVRLRGAGVEAFF
TGCGCCAGCAGCCAAGTCCGATTACGGGGGGCTGGTGTTGAAGCTTTCTTT
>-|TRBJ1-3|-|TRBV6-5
CASSYTTVGNTIYF
TGTGCCAGCAGTTATACGACAGTTGGAAACACCATATATTTT
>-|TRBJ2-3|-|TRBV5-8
CASSPNWKRRADTQYF
TGTGCCAGCAGTCCCAACTGGAAGAGGAGGGCAGATACGCAGTATTTT
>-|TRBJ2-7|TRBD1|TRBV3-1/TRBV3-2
CASSRGQGGEQYF
TGTGCCAGCAGCCGAGGACAGGGTGGCGAGCAGTACTTC
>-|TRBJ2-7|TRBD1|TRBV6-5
CASRRQGAREQYF
TGTGCCAGCAGAAGACAGGGGGCCCGCGAGCAGTACTTC
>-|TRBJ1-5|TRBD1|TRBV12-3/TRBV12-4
CASSGQGTGPQHF
TGTGCCAGCAGTGGACAGGGGACCGGGCCCCAGCATTTT
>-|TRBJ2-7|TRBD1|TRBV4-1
CASSQDLTGQGLYEQYF
TGCGCCAGCAGCCAAGACTTAACGGGACAGGGATTATACGAGCAGTACTTC
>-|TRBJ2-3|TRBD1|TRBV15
CATRRGTGRWDTQYF
TGTGCCACCAGAAGGGGGACAGGGCGTTGGGATACGCAGTATTTT
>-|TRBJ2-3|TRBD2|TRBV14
CASSLLAGGTDTQYF
TGTGCCAGCAGCCTACTAGCGGGGGGCACAGATACGCAGTATTTT
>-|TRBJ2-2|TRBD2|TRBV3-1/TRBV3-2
CASSQEDFPENEGLAVTGELFF
TGTGCCAGCAGCCAAGAGGACTTCCCAGAAAATGAAGGACTAGCGGTCACCGGGGAGCTGTTTTTT
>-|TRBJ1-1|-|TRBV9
CASSVVRRQNTEAFF
TGTGCCAGCAGCGTAGTTCGGCGGCAAAACACTGAAGCTTTCTTT
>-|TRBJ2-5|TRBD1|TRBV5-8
CASSLGTGSGETQYF
TGTGCCAGCAGCTTGGGGACAGGGTCAGGGGAGACCCAGTACTTC
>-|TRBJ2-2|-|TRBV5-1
CASKEEPNTGELFF
TGCGCCAGCAAGGAGGAACCGAACACCGGGGAGCTGTTTTTT
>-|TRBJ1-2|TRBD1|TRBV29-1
CSVEGQGVGGYTF
TGCAGCGTTGAGGGACAGGGGGTCGGGGGCTACACCTTC
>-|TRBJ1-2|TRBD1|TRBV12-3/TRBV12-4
CASRPGQGYGYTF
TGTGCCAGCAGGCCCGGACAGGGCTATGGCTACACCTTC
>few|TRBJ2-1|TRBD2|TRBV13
CASSISGGLYNEQFF
TGTGCCAGCAGCATTAGCGGGGGGCTCTACAATGAGCAGTTCTTC
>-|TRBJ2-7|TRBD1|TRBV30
CAWSGTTDRGEQYF
TGTGCCTGGAGTGGTACGACCGACAGGGGCGAGCAGTACTTC
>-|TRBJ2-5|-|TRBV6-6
CASSYEAGSQETQYF
TGTGCCAGCAGCTACGAGGCGGGCAGCCAAGAGACCCAGTACTTC
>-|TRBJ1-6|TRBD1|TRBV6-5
CASMRGQGTPLHF
TGTGCCAGCATGAGAGGACAGGGAACACCCCTCCACTTT
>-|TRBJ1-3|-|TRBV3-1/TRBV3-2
CASSQWANVGNTIYF
TGTGCCAGCAGCCAATGGGCAAATGTCGGAAACACCATATATTTT
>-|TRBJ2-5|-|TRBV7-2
CASSLVVAQETQYF
TGTGCCAGCAGCTTAGTTGTAGCACAAGAGACCCAGTACTTC
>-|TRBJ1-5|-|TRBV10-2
CASSDTGQPQHF
TGCGCCAGCAGTGACACGGGGCAGCCCCAGCATTTT
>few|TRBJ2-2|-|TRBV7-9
CASSAGFANTGELFF
TGTGCCAGCAGCGCCGGGTTCGCGAACACCGGGGAGCTGTTTTTT
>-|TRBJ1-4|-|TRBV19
CASSPRGRGGEKLFF
TGTGCCAGTAGTCCACGGGGGAGGGGCGGTGAAAAACTGTTTTTT
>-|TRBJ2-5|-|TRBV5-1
CASSPGGRETQYF
TGCGCCAGCAGCCCAGGGGGGCGCGAGACCCAGTACTTC
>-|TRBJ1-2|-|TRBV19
CASSMVKRDGYTF
TGTGCCAGTAGTATGGTTAAGCGGGATGGCTACACCTTC
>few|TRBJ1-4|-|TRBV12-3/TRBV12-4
CASSRTDEKLFF
TGTGCCAGCAGTCGGACAGATGAAAAACTGTTTTTT
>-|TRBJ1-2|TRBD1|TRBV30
CAGPTRGNYGYTF
TGTGCCGGACCCACCAGGGGGAACTATGGCTACACCTTC
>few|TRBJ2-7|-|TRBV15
CATSRYLGGFPSYEQYF
TGTGCCACCAGCAGATATTTGGGGGGATTCCCCTCCTACGAGCAGTACTTC
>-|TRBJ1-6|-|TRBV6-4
CASSAQVNSPLHF
TGTGCCAGCAGTGCGCAGGTTAATTCACCCCTCCACTTT
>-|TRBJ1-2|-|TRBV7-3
CASSLGPRYGYTF
TGTGCCAGCAGCTTAGGGCCGCGCTATGGCTACACCTTC
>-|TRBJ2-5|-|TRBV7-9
CASSLGGLRRQETQYF
TGTGCCAGCAGCTTAGGGGGCCTTAGAAGACAAGAGACCCAGTACTTC
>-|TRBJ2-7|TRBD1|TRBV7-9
CASSSGTGGYEQYF
TGTGCCAGCAGCTCCGGGACAGGGGGTTACGAGCAGTACTTC
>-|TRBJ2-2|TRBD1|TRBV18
CASSPGLTGAAGELFF
TGTGCCAGCTCACCAGGTCTGACAGGGGCTGCCGGGGAGCTGTTTTTT
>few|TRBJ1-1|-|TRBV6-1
CASSETKNTEAFF
TGTGCCAGCAGTGAAACTAAGAACACTGAAGCTTTCTTT